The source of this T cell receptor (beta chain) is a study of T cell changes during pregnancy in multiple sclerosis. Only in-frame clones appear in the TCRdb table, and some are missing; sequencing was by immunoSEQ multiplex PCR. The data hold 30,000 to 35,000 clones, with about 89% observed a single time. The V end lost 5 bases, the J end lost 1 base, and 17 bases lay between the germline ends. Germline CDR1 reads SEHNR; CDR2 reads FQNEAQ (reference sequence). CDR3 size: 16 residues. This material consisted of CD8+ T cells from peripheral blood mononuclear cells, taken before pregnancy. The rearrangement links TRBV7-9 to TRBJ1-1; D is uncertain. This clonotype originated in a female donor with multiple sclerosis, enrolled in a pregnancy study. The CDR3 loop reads CASSLGEAPTNTEAFF. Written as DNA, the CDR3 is TGTGCCAGCAGCCTGGGCGAAGCCCCAACGAACACTGAAGCTTTCTTT.